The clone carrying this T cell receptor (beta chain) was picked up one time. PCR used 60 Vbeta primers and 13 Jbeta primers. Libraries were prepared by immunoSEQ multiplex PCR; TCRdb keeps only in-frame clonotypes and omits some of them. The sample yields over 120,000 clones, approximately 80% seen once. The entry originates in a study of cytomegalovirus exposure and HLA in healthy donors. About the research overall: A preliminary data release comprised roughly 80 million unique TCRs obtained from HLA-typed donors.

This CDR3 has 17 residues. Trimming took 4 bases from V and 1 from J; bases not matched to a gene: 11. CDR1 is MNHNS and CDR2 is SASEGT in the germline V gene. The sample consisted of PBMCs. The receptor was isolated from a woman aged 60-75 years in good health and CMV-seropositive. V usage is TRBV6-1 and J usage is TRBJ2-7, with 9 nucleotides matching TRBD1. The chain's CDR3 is CASSVLFTGTGSYEQYF. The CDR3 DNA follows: TGTGCCAGCAGTGTCCTCTTCACCGGGACAGGGTCCTACGAGCAGTACTTC.